This TCR beta chain emerged from a study of OX40 agonist ivuxolimab in advanced cancers. Study overall: Therapy given before enrollment (anti-PD-1, anti-PD-L1 or anti-CTLA-4) was allowed, and under 45% had some.

The table came from immunoSEQ multiplex PCR; TCRdb's copy has only in-frame clones and leaves some out. There are about 60,000 clones in the sample; about 81% occur only once, and around 1% lies in the top ten. Study-wide results and caveats: CD4+ and CD8+ blood T cells expanded clonally by week 6 at 0.1 to 3.0 mg/kg.

The CDR3 is 14 residues long. Trimming removed 6 bases at V and 5 bases at J, with 15 bases between. CDR1 and CDR2 from the germline V gene are KGHSH and LQKENI. Points on this clone: Its antigen is not known.

The receptor comes from an adult with an advanced solid tumor such as melanoma, head and neck, liver or kidney cancer. The input for sequencing was CD4+ or CD8+ T cells sorted from blood, taken in a trial of the OX40 agonist ivuxolimab. This rearrangement joins TRBV18 to TRBJ2-3, with a weak D call TRBD2 (5 bases). DNA for the CDR3: TGTGCCAGCTCCCCTCTTCCCCGGGGAGATACGCAGTATTTT. This codes for CASSPLPRGDTQYF.